This T cell receptor (beta chain) was identified in a study of T-cell memory formation after mild COVID-19. Findings and caveats of the study: Whether second-wave clones peaking at day 37 were SARS-CoV-2 specific went unconfirmed. Mainly CM and EM harbored the contracting CD4+ clones; mainly EMRA harbored the CD8+ ones. The study found balanced CD4/CD8 in clones contracting day 15 to 85 and a CD4+ lean in later expanders.

MiXCR was run by TCRdb on the 5' RACE reads, yielding one entry per CDR3 protein. Of around 250,000 distinct CDR3 sequences listed, 8% to 9.5% are singletons. As for this clonotype: Its matching antigen is unknown.

The CDR3 runs 15 residues. V lost 6 bases to trimming and J lost 3 bases, with 15 bases between them. CDR1 and CDR2 (germline): ENHRY, SYGVKD. The sample consisted of PBMCs or a T cell subset sorted from them (not recorded which). The source of this sequence is a man aged 18 to 30 who had mild COVID-19 (a few samples of this study predate the infection). Cell type and time point are not known. The chain couples TRBV10-3 to TRBJ2-1; tentatively, D is TRBD1 or TRBD2 (5 bases each). The CDR3 reads CAISGPQRGYNEQFF. The CDR3 region has the DNA TGTGCCATCAGCGGACCGCAGAGGGGCTACAATGAGCAGTTCTTC.